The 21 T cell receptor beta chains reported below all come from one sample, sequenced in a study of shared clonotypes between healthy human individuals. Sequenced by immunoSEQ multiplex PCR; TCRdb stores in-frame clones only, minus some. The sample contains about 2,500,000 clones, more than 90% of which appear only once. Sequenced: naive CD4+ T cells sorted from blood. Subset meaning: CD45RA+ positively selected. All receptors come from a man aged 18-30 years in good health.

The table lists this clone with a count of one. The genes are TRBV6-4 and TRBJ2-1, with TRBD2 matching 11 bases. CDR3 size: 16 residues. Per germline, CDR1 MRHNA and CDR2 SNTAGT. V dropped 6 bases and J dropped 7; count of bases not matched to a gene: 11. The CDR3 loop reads CASSAKTSGRGNEQFF. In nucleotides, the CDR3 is TGTGCCAGCAGCGCGAAAACTAGCGGGAGAGGGAATGAGCAGTTCTTC.

CDR3 nucleotide sequence: TGTGCCACCCGCCCCAACTCTGGAAACACCATATATTTT. As protein: CATRPNSGNTIYF. The chain couples TRBV27 to TRBJ1-3; D gene unclear. The germline V and J ends were trimmed by 10 bases and 0 bases, with 10 bases remaining between them. This CDR3 comprises 13 residues. In germline, CDR1 is MNHEY, CDR2 SMNVEV (reference sequence).

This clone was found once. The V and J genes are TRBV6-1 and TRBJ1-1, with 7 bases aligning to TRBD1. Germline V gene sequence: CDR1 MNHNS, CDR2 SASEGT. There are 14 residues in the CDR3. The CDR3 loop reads CGSSRGAGNTEAFF. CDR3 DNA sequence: TGTGGGAGCAGCAGGGGGGCGGGGAACACTGAAGCTTTCTTT.

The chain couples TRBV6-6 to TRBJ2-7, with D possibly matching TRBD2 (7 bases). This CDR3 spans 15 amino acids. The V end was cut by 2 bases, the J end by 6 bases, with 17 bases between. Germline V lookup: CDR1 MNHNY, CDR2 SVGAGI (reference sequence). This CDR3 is CASSYTQGIAGEQYF. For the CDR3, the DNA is TGTGCCAGCAGTTACACACAGGGAATAGCGGGCGAGCAGTACTTC.

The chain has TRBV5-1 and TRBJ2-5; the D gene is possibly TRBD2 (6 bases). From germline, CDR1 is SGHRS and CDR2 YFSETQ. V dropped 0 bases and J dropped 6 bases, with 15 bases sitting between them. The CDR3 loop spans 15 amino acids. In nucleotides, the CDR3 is TGCGCCAGCAGCTTGGTCCCAGGGAGCGGGCAGACCCAGTACTTC. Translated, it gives CASSLVPGSGQTQYF.

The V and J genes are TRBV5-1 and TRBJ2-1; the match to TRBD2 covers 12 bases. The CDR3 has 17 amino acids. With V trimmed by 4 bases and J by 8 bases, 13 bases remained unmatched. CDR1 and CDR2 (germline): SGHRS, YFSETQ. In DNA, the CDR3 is TGCGCCAGCAGCGCGGGACTAGCGGGCAAGGCTGGGGATGAGCAGTTCTTC. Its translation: CASSAGLAGKAGDEQFF.

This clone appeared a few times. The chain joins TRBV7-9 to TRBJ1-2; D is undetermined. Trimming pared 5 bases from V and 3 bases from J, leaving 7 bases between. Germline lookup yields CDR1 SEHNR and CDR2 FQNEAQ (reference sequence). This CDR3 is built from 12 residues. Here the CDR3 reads CASSPVDYGYTF. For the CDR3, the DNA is TGTGCCAGCAGCCCCGTAGACTATGGCTACACCTTC.

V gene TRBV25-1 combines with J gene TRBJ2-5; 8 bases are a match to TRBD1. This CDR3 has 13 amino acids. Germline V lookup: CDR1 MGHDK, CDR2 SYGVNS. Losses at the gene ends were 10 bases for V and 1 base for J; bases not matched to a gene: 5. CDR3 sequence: CATRTGSQETQYF. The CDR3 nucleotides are TGTGCCACCCGGACAGGGAGCCAAGAGACCCAGTACTTC.

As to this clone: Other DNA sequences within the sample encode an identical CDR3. The CDR3 DNA is TGTGCCAGCAGTTTCAGAGAGACCCAGTACTTC. Translating gives CASSFRETQYF. The chain combines TRBV27 with TRBJ2-5; unclear D gene. Germline V gene lookup returns CDR1 MNHEY and CDR2 SMNVEV (reference sequence). The V end lost 3 bases, the J end lost 4 bases, and 3 bases lay between the germline ends. The CDR3 consists of 11 residues.

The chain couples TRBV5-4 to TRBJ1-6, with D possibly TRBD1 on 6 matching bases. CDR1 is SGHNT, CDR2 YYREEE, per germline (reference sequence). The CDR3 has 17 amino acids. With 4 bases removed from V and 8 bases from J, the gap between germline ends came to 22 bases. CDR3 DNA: TGTGCCAGCAGCCTAGGGGGGACCAGGGGACACGATTCACCCCTCCACTTT. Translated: CASSLGGTRGHDSPLHF.

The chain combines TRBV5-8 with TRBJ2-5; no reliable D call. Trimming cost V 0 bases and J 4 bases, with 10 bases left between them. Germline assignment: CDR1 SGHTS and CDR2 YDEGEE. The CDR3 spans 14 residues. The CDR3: CASSLGGSLETQYF. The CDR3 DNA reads TGTGCCAGCAGCTTGGGTGGCAGCCTAGAGACCCAGTACTTC.

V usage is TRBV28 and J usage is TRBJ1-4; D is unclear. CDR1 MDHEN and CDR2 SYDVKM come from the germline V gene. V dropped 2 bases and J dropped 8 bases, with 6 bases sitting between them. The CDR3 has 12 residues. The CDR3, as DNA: TGTGCCAGCAGTTTAGTGCGGGAAAAACTGTTTTTT. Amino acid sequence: CASSLVREKLFF.

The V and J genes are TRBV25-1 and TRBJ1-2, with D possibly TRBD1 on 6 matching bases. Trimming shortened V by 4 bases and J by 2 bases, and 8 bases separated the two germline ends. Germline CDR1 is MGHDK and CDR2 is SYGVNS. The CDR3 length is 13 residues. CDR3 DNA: TGTGCCAGCAGTGTACAGGGAAACTATGGCTACACCTTC. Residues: CASSVQGNYGYTF.

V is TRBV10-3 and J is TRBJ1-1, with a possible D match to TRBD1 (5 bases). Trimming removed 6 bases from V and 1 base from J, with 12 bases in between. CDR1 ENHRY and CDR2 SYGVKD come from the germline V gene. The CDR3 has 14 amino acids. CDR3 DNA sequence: TGTGCCATCAGAGGGGCTGGATCGAACACTGAAGCTTTCTTT. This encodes CAIRGAGSNTEAFF.

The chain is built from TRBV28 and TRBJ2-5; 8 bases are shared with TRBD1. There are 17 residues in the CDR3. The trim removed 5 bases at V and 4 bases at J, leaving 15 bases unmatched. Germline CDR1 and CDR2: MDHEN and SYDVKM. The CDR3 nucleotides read TGTGCCAGCAGTCCTCTCCCAACAGGGGGTCTAAGAGAGACCCAGTACTTC. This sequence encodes CASSPLPTGGLRETQYF.

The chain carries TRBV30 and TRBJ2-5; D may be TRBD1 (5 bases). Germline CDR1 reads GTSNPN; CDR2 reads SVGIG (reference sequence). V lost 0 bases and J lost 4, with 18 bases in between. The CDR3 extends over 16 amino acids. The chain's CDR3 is CAWSVGIQGSLETQYF. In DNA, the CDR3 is TGTGCCTGGAGTGTGGGTATTCAGGGTAGTCTAGAGACCCAGTACTTC. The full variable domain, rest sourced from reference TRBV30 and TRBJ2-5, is SQTIHQWPATLVQPVGSPLSLECTVEGTSNPNLYWYRQAAGRGLQLLFYSVGIGQISSEVPQNLSASRPQDRQFILSSKKLLLSDSGFYLCAWSVGIQGSLETQYFGPGTRLLVL.

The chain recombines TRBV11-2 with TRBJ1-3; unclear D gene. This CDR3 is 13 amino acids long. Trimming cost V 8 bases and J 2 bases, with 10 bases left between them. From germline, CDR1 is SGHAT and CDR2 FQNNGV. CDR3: CASGGVAGNTIYF. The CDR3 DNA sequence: TGTGCCAGCGGCGGGGTAGCTGGAAACACCATATATTTT.

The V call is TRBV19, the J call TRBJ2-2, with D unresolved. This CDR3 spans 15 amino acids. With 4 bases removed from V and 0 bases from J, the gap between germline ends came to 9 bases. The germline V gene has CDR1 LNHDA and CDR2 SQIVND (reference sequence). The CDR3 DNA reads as TGTGCCAGTAGTAGAGGACGGACGAACACCGGGGAGCTGTTTTTT. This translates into CASSRGRTNTGELFF.

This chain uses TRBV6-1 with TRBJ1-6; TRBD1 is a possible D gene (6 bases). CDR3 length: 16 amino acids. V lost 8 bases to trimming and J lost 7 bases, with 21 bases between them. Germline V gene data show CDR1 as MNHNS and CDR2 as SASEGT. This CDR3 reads CASGAGTFVLNSPLHF. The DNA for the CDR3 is TGTGCCAGCGGTGCCGGGACATTTGTTCTGAATTCACCCCTCCACTTT.

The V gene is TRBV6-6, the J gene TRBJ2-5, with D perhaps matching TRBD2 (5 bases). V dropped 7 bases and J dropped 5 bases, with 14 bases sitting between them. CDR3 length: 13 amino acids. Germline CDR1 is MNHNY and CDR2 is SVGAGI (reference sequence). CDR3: CASTTGYSETQYF. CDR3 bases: TGTGCCAGCACCACGGGGTACTCGGAGACCCAGTACTTC.

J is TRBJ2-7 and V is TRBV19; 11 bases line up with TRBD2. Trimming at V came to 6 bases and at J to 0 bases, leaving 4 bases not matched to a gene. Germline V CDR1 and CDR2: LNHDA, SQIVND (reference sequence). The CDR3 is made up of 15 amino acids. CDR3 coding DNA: TGTGCCAGTAGCCGACTAGCGGGGAGCTCCTACGAGCAGTACTTC. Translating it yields CASSRLAGSSYEQYF. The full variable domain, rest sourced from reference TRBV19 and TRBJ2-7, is DGGITQSPKYLFRKEGQNVTLSCEQNLNHDAMYWYRQDPGQGLRLIYYSQIVNDFQKGDIAEGYSVSREKKESFPLTVTSAQKNPTAFYLCASSRLAGSSYEQYFGPGTRLTVT.